This T cell receptor (beta chain) appears in the sequencing data of a study of long-term antiretroviral therapy in people with HIV. About the study: First collections came about a decade before the 2015 immediate-ART recommendation.

A word on this clone: Its antigen is not identified.

Study conclusions and caveats: Dominating the repertoire at all time points were the clones that expanded before ART.

This CDR3 comprises 13 residues. In germline, CDR1 is KGHSY, CDR2 FQNENV. V shed 2 bases, J shed 6 bases, and the junction held 3 bases outside the gene matches. The immunoSEQ assay was v3.0, run at survey level. Generated by immunoSEQ multiplex PCR, the TCRdb table keeps only in-frame clones and is missing some. The repertoire holds about 27,000 clones, with approximately 80% as singletons. Two or more post-ART PBMC samples, plus at least one pre-ART sample, were available for each donor. Without exception, participants with HIV were treated in the United States. The chain combines TRBV16 with TRBJ2-7; 8 bases match TRBD2. The sequences come from unsorted PBMCs, collected 3 years after starting antiretroviral therapy. This TCR derives from a man in his forties or fifties with HIV. This chain's CDR3 is CASSQREGREQYF. CDR3 nucleotide sequence: TGTGCCAGCAGCCAACGGGAGGGACGCGAGCAGTACTTC. Variable domain in full (rest from reference TRBV16 and TRBJ2-7): GEEVAQTPKHLVRGEGQKAKLYCAPIKGHSYVFWYQQVLKNEFKFLISFQNENVFDETGMPKERFSAKCLPNSPCSLEIQATKLEDSAVYFCASSQREGREQYFGPGTRLTVT.